What follows describes a single TCR beta chain. This clone was counted ten times or more. Its antigen is still unknown. The observed sequence ends 3 residues before the CDR3 terminus, with the missing tail filled in from the germline J gene. For sequencing input, CVID and control samples contributed equivalent amounts of genomic DNA. For every sample, a 60 bp segment covering the rearranged TCRbeta CDR3 region was amplified and then sequenced. TCRbeta amplification used the immunoSEQ assay, a bias-corrected multiplex PCR with high-throughput sequencing. Regarding the original processing steps: Every unique nucleotide sequence was considered a clone and was annotated with V, D and J genes, copy number and frequency. Sequences were labeled productive if in frame, and non-productive if out of frame or containing stop codons. Clonality was calculated from Shannon's entropy as previously described. The predicted amino acid sequences of productive clones were used to derive mean CDR3 Kyte-Doolittle hydropathy. The R hclust function was used to hierarchically cluster scaled V gene usage with Manhattan distance and complete linkage. To assess clone sharing by CDR3 amino acid sequence, 12 repertoires per group were resampled over 100 rounds. Repertoires were searched for approximately 70 published EBV-specific and a few hundred published CMV-specific TCRbeta sequences. A couple of CVID samples that yielded fewer than 10,000 sequences were excluded from the analysis, so 42 CVID repertoires were retained. In TCRdb, the immuneACCESS table is reduced to in-frame sequences with V and J assigned. These tables do not hold every clone; where another copy was compared, an unresolved V gene accounts for under half, and the others remain unexplained. For V, J and clone size, that table is used; D and trimming come from the DNA. For this sample, 20,000 to 30,000 clones are listed, none of them singletons. Of the sample, roughly 9.6% is held by the ten largest clones.

The data stem from a study of T cell clonality in common variable immunodeficiency (dated by TCRdb to between 2014 and 2016). General findings and caveats noted by the study authors: Patient heterogeneity within the CVID cohort put limits on correlating repertoire features with clinical complications. TCRbeta clonality was higher in CVID subjects than in healthy controls (t-test p = 0.018), and the increase was most characteristic of about a third of subjects. According to the authors, figuring out what caused the increased clonality in CVID would require sequencing the repertoires of T cell subpopulations. Fewer TCRbeta clones were shared among CVID subjects than among healthy controls (p < 0.0001). Fewer deletions and N-nucleotide insertions were reportedly observed in CVID TCRbeta sequences, and highly modified clones with 13 or more V deletions were reportedly absent from CVID TCRbeta sequences. Despite equal DNA input, controls averaged about 81,820 unique sequences per sample versus about 31,547 in CVID samples.

V loses 4 bases at its end and J loses 0 bases; junction bases beyond the gene matches: 9. Reading from cysteine to phenylalanine, the CDR3 counts 16 amino acids. The 39 bases shown cover part of the CDR3, and their frame starts at base 1. CDR1 and CDR2 were assigned from the germline V gene as MGHRA and YSYEKL. Standard criteria, namely reduction of serum IgG, IgA and/or IgM below the normal range together with specific antibody deficiency, were applied for the diagnosis of CVID. The CVID group comprised 40 to 50 subjects, roughly 15 female and 29 male, aged roughly 8 to 70 years with a mean age of around 41. Both CVID patients and healthy controls were predominantly of Caucasian heritage. At the time of study participation, every CVID subject had been on replacement immunoglobulin therapy for at least one year. At blood collection, none of the CVID subjects was ill or on immunomodulatory or immunosuppressive medication. Heparinized peripheral whole blood samples of about 5 to 8 ml were obtained from each donor. Genomic DNA from adults with common variable immune deficiency (CVID) and from healthy adult controls was used for sequencing of TCRbeta CDR3 repertoires. Diluted blood was subjected to density centrifugation over Hypaque 1077 or Ficoll-Paque for isolation of peripheral blood mononuclear cells. Genomic DNA was obtained from unsorted mononuclear cells using either Qiagen column purification or a centrifugation-based method.

The sample taken for sequencing was peripheral blood mononuclear cells. Recombination connected TRBV4-1 to TRBJ2-7, and 7 junctional nucleotides match TRBD1. The clonotype was recovered from a human donor with common variable immunodeficiency. CDR3 protein: CASSRGTATSSYEQYF. CDR3 DNA, as far as it was read: TGCGCCAGCAGCCGAGGGACAGCTACCTCCTCCTACGAG.